This TCR beta chain was recovered during a study of blood T cells in healthy people across ages. General study findings and limits: For the donors, CMV status was unknown and possibly confounded expanded clonotype changes.

A J-beta primer mix and a sample-barcoded 5' primer were used in a second PCR of roughly 7 to 12 cycles. TCRdb processed the 5' RACE reads anew with MiXCR; each CDR3 protein has one entry. The sample carries approximately 800,000 distinct CDR3 sequences, approximately 59% recorded once. Comments on this clonotype: Its specificity is unknown.

Those donating, healthy Caucasian individuals from Russia, were aged roughly 6 to 90. CDR3 length: 15 amino acids. Per germline, CDR1 SGHTA and CDR2 FQGNSA. Deletions cut 3 bases from V and 6 bases from J, with 15 bases between. This clonotype was sampled from a man under 40 in good health. Material: blood. The chain has TRBV7-2 and TRBJ1-5; D possibly corresponds to TRBD1 (6 bases). In nucleotides, the CDR3 is TGTGCCAGCAGCTTCAGGGGCGGCAGTTTTCAGCCCCAGCATTTT. It encodes CASSFRGGSFQPQHF. Full variable domain (remainder filled in from reference TRBV7-2 and TRBJ1-5): GAGVSQSPSNKVTEKGKDVELRCDPISGHTALYWYRQSLGQGLEFLIYFQGNSAPDKSGLPSDRFSAERTGGSVSTLTIQRTQQEDSAVYLCASSFRGGSFQPQHFGDGTRLSIL.